This paragraph reports one T cell receptor beta chain. Its antigen is undetermined. Sequenced by immunoSEQ multiplex PCR; TCRdb stores in-frame clones only, minus some. This table holds 60,000 or so clones, around 90% found once. This entry is derived from a study of cytomegalovirus exposure and HLA in healthy donors. Study-wide results and caveats: Rarity held for most TCR sequences, but there were some public TCRs that occurred in many donors.

The length of the CDR3 is 14 residues. Trimming shortened V by 6 bases and J by 2 bases, and 14 bases separated the two germline ends. The germline V gene has CDR1 SGHDN and CDR2 FVKESK. The sequence was obtained from a young woman in good health and CMV-seronegative. The sample taken for sequencing was PBMCs. The V call is TRBV14, the J call TRBJ2-7; D perhaps matches TRBD1 (6 bases). The CDR3 protein is CASSPRDTAYEQYF. In nucleotides, the CDR3 is TGTGCCAGCAGTCCCCGGGACACCGCCTACGAGCAGTACTTC.